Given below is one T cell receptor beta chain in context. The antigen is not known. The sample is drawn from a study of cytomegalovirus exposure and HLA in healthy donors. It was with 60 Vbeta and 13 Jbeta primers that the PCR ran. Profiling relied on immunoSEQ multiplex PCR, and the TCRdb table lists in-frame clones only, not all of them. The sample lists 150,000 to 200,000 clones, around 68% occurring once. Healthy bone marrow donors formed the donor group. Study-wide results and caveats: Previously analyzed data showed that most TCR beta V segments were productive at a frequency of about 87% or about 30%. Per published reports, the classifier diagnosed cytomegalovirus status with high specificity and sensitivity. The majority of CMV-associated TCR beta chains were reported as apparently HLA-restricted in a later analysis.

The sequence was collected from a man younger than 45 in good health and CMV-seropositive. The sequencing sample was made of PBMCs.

The CDR3 bases are TGTGCCTGGGGGTTAAGTAGTGGCAGCGGCACCACTGAAGCTTTCTTT. This codes for CAWGLSSGSGTTEAFF. The chain carries TRBV30 and TRBJ1-1; D not resolved. The germline V and J ends were trimmed by 5 bases and 4 bases, with 23 bases remaining between them. CDR1 and CDR2 (germline): GTSNPN, SVGIG (reference sequence). The CDR3 is 16 residues long.